This TCR beta chain emerged from a study of blood T cell repertoires in COVID-19. About the research overall: The cDNA or gDNA used as material had been derived from T cells, B-cell-depleted T cells, or PBMCs.

Original data processing: Amplification from reference gene primers served as the basis for estimated nucleated cell counts. Measured with immunoSEQ multiplex PCR; TCRdb has only the in-frame clones, and not every one. V and J calls and clone size are as listed in that table; D and trimming were resolved from the DNA. The sample records over 75,000 clones, around four fifths being singletons. CDR1 is ENHRY, CDR2 SYGVKD, per germline. V lost 10 bases and J lost 7; bases outside the gene matches: 16. CDR3 size: 15 residues. V usage is TRBV10-3 and J usage is TRBJ2-1; 7 nucleotides line up with TRBD2. The sequenced material came from peripheral blood. This TCR was sampled from a human donor in a cohort sampled during active COVID-19. CDR3 amino acids: CATKLGGGVLNEQFF. The CDR3 DNA reads TGTGCCACCAAACTCGGCGGGGGAGTTTTAAATGAGCAGTTCTTC.